What follows are 10 T cell receptor beta chains derived from one specimen sequenced in a study of T-cell reconstitution after alpha-beta-depleted transplantation in children. Unique molecular identifiers were built into the TCRbeta library. TCRdb passed the PCR reads through MiXCR, listing each CDR3 protein once. The sample lists about 460,000 distinct CDR3 sequences, over 9.5% seen once, with about 2.1% in the top ten. Specimen: PBMCs, collected before TCRalphabeta/CD19-depleted stem cell transplant. These receptors were obtained from a child between 2 and 9 years old with inherited bone marrow failure, due to receive a stem cell transplant.

The table lists this clonotype with many counts. The chain combines TRBV12-3 or TRBV12-4 with TRBJ1-1, with TRBD1 identical over 7 bases. The CDR3 loop spans 14 amino acids. V shed 5 bases, J shed 5 bases, and the junction held 8 bases outside the gene matches. This chain's CDR3 is CASSLTGVGTEAFF. The CDR3 DNA reads as TGTGCCAGCAGTCTTACAGGGGTCGGGACTGAAGCTTTCTTT.

The chain joins TRBV6-5 to TRBJ1-6, with D unresolved. V lost 8 bases to trimming and J lost 7 bases, with 9 bases between them. The CDR3 runs 12 residues. Looked up from germline, CDR1 is MNHEY and CDR2 is SVGAGI. CDR3 DNA sequence: TGTGCCAGCCGAACTCAAAATTCACCCCTCCACTTT. It yields the protein CASRTQNSPLHF.

This clonotype was detected ten times or more. V gene TRBV29-1 combines with J gene TRBJ2-3; 10 nucleotides agree with TRBD1. The CDR3 is 16 amino acids. Germline V gene data show CDR1 as SQVTM and CDR2 as ANQGSEA. The V and J ends lost 7 bases and 0 bases, in that order; junction bases with no gene match: 10. This chain's CDR3 is CSGATTGGFSTDTQYF. The DNA for the CDR3 is TGCAGCGGCGCGACGACAGGGGGCTTTAGCACAGATACGCAGTATTTT.

This clonotype has ten or more counts. The rearrangement joins TRBV7-9 to TRBJ2-1, with D possibly being TRBD2 (6 bases). This CDR3 comprises 13 residues. In germline, CDR1 is SEHNR, CDR2 FQNEAQ (reference sequence). V was pared by 1 base and J by 10 bases, with 11 bases between. CDR3 sequence reads: CASSLEVADEQFF. DNA for the CDR3: TGTGCCAGCAGCTTAGAGGTAGCGGACGAGCAGTTCTTC. Based on the CDR3 plus reference TRBV7-9 and TRBJ2-1, the full variable domain is DTGVSQNPRHKITKRGQNVTFRCDPISEHNRLYWYRQTLGQGPEFLTYFQNEAQLEKSRLLSDRFSAERPKGSFSTLEIQRTEQGDSAMYLCASSLEVADEQFFGPGTRLTVL.

This clonotype was counted ten times or more. The genes are TRBV6-2 or TRBV6-3 and TRBJ2-7; D remains unclear. The germline V and J ends were trimmed by 7 bases and 0 bases, with 10 bases remaining between them. Germline-derived CDR1 and CDR2 are MNHEY and SVGEGT. The CDR3 loop spans 13 amino acids. The CDR3 region has the DNA TGTGCCAGCACGTCTCTCTTCTCCTACGAGCAGTACTTC. Its translation is CASTSLFSYEQYF.

This clonotype has at least ten counts. The gene calls are TRBV5-1 and TRBJ2-7, with a tentative D call TRBD2 (5 bases). There are 13 residues in the CDR3. From germline, CDR1 is SGHRS and CDR2 YFSETQ. V lost 7 bases, J lost 0 bases, and 11 bases lay in between. Here the CDR3 DNA reads TGCGCCAGCTACGCGGGTTCCTCCTACGAGCAGTACTTC. Amino acid sequence: CASYAGSSYEQYF.

This clonotype has a count of ten or more. The rearrangement joins TRBV14 to TRBJ2-5, with D unclear. The V end was cut by 0 bases, the J end by 2 bases, with 10 bases between. The CDR3 consists of 15 residues. CDR1 and CDR2 from the germline V gene are SGHDN and FVKESK. The CDR3 region has the DNA TGTGCCAGCAGCCAAGAGGGCGACCGGCAAGAGACCCAGTACTTC. It yields the protein CASSQEGDRQETQYF.

This clonotype was detected ten times or more. The chain links TRBV29-1 to TRBJ2-3; 11 bases align to TRBD2. V was clipped by 0 bases and J by 3 bases; unmatched bases: 5. The CDR3 has 16 residues. Germline values: CDR1 SQVTM, CDR2 ANQGSEA. Written as DNA, the CDR3 is TGCAGCGTTGAAGATGAACTAGCGGGAGCGACAGATACGCAGTATTTT. Amino acids: CSVEDELAGATDTQYF.

The V call is TRBV5-6, the J call TRBJ1-4, with 11 bases identical to TRBD1. The germline V gene has CDR1 SGHDT and CDR2 YYEEEE. V shed 4 bases, J shed 6 bases, and the junction held 5 bases outside the gene matches. This CDR3 is 15 amino acids long. CDR3 in amino acids: CASSTPGQGDEKLFF. As DNA, the CDR3 is TGTGCCAGCAGCACCCCGGGACAGGGGGATGAAAAACTGTTTTTT. Looking up the rest from reference TRBV5-6 and TRBJ1-4 gives the full variable domain: DAGVTQSPTHLIKTRGQQVTLRCSPKSGHDTVSWYQQALGQGPQFIFQYYEEEERQRGNFPDRFSGHQFPNYSSELNVNALLLGDSALYLCASSTPGQGDEKLFFGSGTQLSVL.

This clonotype has at least ten counts. V is TRBV7-9 and J is TRBJ2-5; D is undetermined. The V gene's germline CDR1 is SEHNR and CDR2 FQNEAQ (reference sequence). The CDR3 is 16 amino acids. Trimming removed 1 base at V and 3 bases at J, with 15 bases between. Here the CDR3 reads CASSLEGLQAKETQYF. In nucleotides, the CDR3 is TGTGCCAGCAGCTTAGAAGGGCTGCAGGCGAAAGAGACCCAGTACTTC.